This TCR beta chain was identified in a study of shared clonotypes between healthy human individuals. Across the whole study: Researchers assigned three CD4 naive, three CD4 memory, two CD8 naive and one CD8 memory plate to each donor.

V dropped 5 bases and J dropped 6 bases, with 14 bases sitting between them. CDR3 length: 13 residues. The germline CDR1 and CDR2 sequences are SGHTA and FQGTGA. Whole-study findings and limits: Estimated richness was generally greater in naive than memory subsets.

Produced via immunoSEQ multiplex PCR; TCRdb's table is partial and in-frame only. The sample holds about 2.4 million clones, more than 85% seen once. As for this clone: Antigen specificity is unknown.

The chain combines TRBV7-3 with TRBJ2-7; unclear D gene. The sequenced sample was naive CD4+ T cells from PBMCs. Subset here: CD45RA+ positively selected. The sequence was collected from a young man in good health. Some clones in this sample may be carry-over from other donors' samples. CDR3 sequence (DNA): TGTGCCAGCAGCCGAGCACGGGTCTCCGAGCAGTACTTC. Residues: CASSRARVSEQYF.